The 22 T cell receptor beta chains in this list originate from one sample, sequenced in a study of blood T cell repertoires in COVID-19. The protocol was immunoSEQ multiplex PCR, while the TCRdb copy is restricted to in-frame clones and leaves out a portion. The sample includes roughly 150,000 clones, roughly 85% of them seen just once. The sequenced sample consisted of peripheral blood. The receptors derive from a woman aged 60-75 years with COVID-19, enrolled during active disease.

V gene TRBV6-6 combines with J gene TRBJ2-1, with TRBD1 matching over 9 bases. Trimming took 4 bases from V and 4 from J; bases not matched to a gene: 8. Germline loops: CDR1 MNHNY, CDR2 SVGAGI (reference sequence). This CDR3 is built from 16 residues. CDR3 protein: CASSSQQGARYNEQFF. The CDR3 region has the DNA TGTGCCAGCAGTTCCCAACAGGGGGCGCGTTACAATGAGCAGTTCTTC.

The chain links TRBV6-1 to TRBJ1-1; TRBD1 matches at 8 bases. In germline, CDR1 is MNHNS, CDR2 SASEGT. The junction had 8 bases not matched to a gene; V was cut back by 3 bases and J by 11 bases. This CDR3 is 13 amino acids long. CDR3 nucleotides: TGTGCCAGCAGTGAGTCCAGGGGGCTGGGGGCTTTCTTT. The encoded protein is CASSESRGLGAFF.

This clone turned up a few times. The rearrangement links TRBV5-1 to TRBJ2-7; 8 bases agree with TRBD1. The CDR3 extends over 13 amino acids. The germline CDR1 and CDR2 sequences are SGHRS and YFSETQ. V shed 3 bases and J 5 bases; nucleotides not matched to a gene: 4. CDR3 DNA: TGCGCCAGCAGCTCCGACAGGGGCCACGAGCAGTACTTC. Translated, it gives CASSSDRGHEQYF. Drawing the rest from reference TRBV5-1 and TRBJ2-7, the complete variable domain is KAGVTQTPRYLIKTRGQQVTLSCSPISGHRSVSWYQQTPGQGLQFLFEYFSETQRNKGNFPGRFSGRQFSNSRSEMNVSTLELGDSALYLCASSSDRGHEQYFGPGTRLTVT.

The chain is built from TRBV2 and TRBJ2-2; TRBD2 matches at 13 bases. This CDR3 comprises 15 residues. Germline CDR1 and CDR2: SNHLY and FYNNEI. With V trimmed by 7 bases and J by 4 bases, 3 bases remained unmatched. CDR3 in amino acids: CASNGLAGATGELFF. The CDR3, as DNA: TGTGCCAGCAACGGACTAGCGGGAGCCACCGGGGAGCTGTTTTTT.

The genes are TRBV27 and TRBJ1-2, with D maybe TRBD1 (6 bases). The V end lost 4 bases, the J end lost 0 bases, and 15 bases lay between the germline ends. Looked up from germline, CDR1 is MNHEY and CDR2 is SMNVEV (reference sequence). The CDR3 loop spans 16 amino acids. The CDR3 nucleotides are TGTGCCAGCAGTTCCGGGACACTTTCCTCTAACTATGGCTACACCTTC. Translation gives CASSSGTLSSNYGYTF.

The chain is built from TRBV2 and TRBJ2-2, with D hard to call. CDR1 and CDR2 from the germline V gene are SNHLY and FYNNEI. This CDR3 contains 14 residues. Trimming took 2 bases from V and 2 from J, leaving 6 bases between them. CDR3 sequence: CASSETVNTGELFF. CDR3 sequence (DNA): TGTGCCAGCAGTGAAACGGTTAACACCGGGGAGCTGTTTTTT.

The genes are TRBV12-3 or TRBV12-4 and TRBJ1-1; D unclear. Deletions cut 0 bases from V and 6 bases from J, with 8 bases between. CDR3 length equals 13 residues. DNA of the CDR3: TGTGCCAGCAGTTTAGCCGAGGGCGCTGAAGCTTTCTTT. It yields the protein CASSLAEGAEAFF.

The chain joins TRBV10-1 to TRBJ1-1; the D gene is possibly TRBD1 (6 bases). CDR1 and CDR2 (germline): WNHNN, SYGVQD (reference sequence). The CDR3 is 13 amino acids. Trimming removed 6 bases from V and 1 base from J, with 9 bases in between. The CDR3 bases are TGCGCCAGCAGGGCGACAGGGAACACTGAAGCTTTCTTT. Translated, it gives CASRATGNTEAFF.

To note about this clone: At one boundary the junction diverges from the germline segment, which might be a read error. The chain joins TRBV6-6 to TRBJ2-1; D possibly corresponds to TRBD2 (7 bases). Looked up from germline, CDR1 is MNHNY and CDR2 is SVGAGI (reference sequence). This CDR3 is built from 15 residues. The CDR3 sequence is CASSPLSTTSGGRVF. As DNA, the CDR3 is TGTGCCAGCAGTCCTCTTAGCACAACCTCGGGGGGCAGGGTCTTC.

The chain employs TRBV15 and TRBJ2-3; perhaps TRBD1 as D (5 bases). Germline values: CDR1 LNHNV, CDR2 YYDKDF (reference sequence). V was cut by 1 base and J by 6 bases, with 17 bases left in between. The CDR3 length is 16 residues. The DNA of the CDR3 is TGTGCCACCAGCAGAGGGGAAGGGGCCCGTGCGGATACGCAGTATTTT. Encoded protein: CATSRGEGARADTQYF.

The V gene is TRBV7-6, the J gene TRBJ1-1; D possibly corresponds to TRBD1 (6 bases). The CDR3 covers 14 residues. Trimming took off 5 bases at V and 0 bases at J, with 10 bases between the two ends. Germline V CDR1 and CDR2: SGHVS, FNYEAQ. CDR3 DNA: TGTGCCAGCAGCACCACAGGGATGAACACTGAAGCTTTCTTT. It yields the protein CASSTTGMNTEAFF.

The rearrangement uses TRBV2 and TRBJ2-7, with 7 bases aligning to TRBD1. V was pared by 5 bases and J by 5 bases, with 9 bases of the junction left unmatched. This CDR3 region has 14 residues. Germline V CDR1 and CDR2: SNHLY, FYNNEI. The chain's CDR3 is CASSYLDRRNEQYF. The CDR3 nucleotides are TGTGCCAGCAGTTACTTGGACAGGAGGAACGAGCAGTACTTC. Combining the CDR3 with reference TRBV2 and TRBJ2-7 gives the whole variable domain EPEVTQTPSHQVTQMGQEVILRCVPISNHLYFYWYRQILGQKVEFLVSFYNNEISEKSEIFDDQFSVERPDGSNFTLKIRSTKLEDSAMYFCASSYLDRRNEQYFGPGTRLTVT.

V gene TRBV2 combines with J gene TRBJ1-5, with D possibly TRBD1 on 5 matching bases. The CDR3 contains 14 residues. The germline CDR1 and CDR2 sequences are SNHLY and FYNNEI. Trimming took off 5 bases at V and 4 bases at J, with 12 bases between the two ends. The CDR3 here is CASSTRTGNQPQHF. The CDR3 DNA reads TGTGCCAGCAGTACCAGAACAGGTAATCAGCCCCAGCATTTT.

This clone was seen only once. The V call is TRBV7-8, the J call TRBJ1-6; no reliable D call. CDR3 length equals 16 residues. The V gene's germline CDR1 is SGHVS and CDR2 FQNEAQ. V shed 0 bases and J shed 4 bases, with 10 bases lying between them. The CDR3 loop is CASSLASGLYNSPLHF. The CDR3 DNA reads as TGTGCCAGCAGCTTAGCGAGCGGACTGTATAATTCACCCCTCCACTTT. Using reference TRBV7-8 and TRBJ1-6 for the parts outside the CDR3, the full variable domain is GAGVSQSPRYKVAKRGQDVALRCDPISGHVSLFWYQQALGQGPEFLTYFQNEAQLDKSGLPSDRFFAERPEGSVSTLKIQRTQQEDSAVYLCASSLASGLYNSPLHFGNGTRLTVT.

The table lists this clone with a count of one. The chain has TRBV5-1 and TRBJ1-1; D is possibly TRBD1 (5 bases). Germline V gene sequence: CDR1 SGHRS, CDR2 YFSETQ. The V end was cut by 3 bases, the J end by 4 bases, with 22 bases between. CDR3 length: 17 residues. The CDR3 sequence is CASSSDASGTVRTEAFF. The DNA of the CDR3 is TGCGCCAGCAGCTCCGACGCGAGCGGGACGGTACGCACTGAAGCTTTCTTT.

The CDR3: CASSSRGEQFF. For the CDR3, the DNA is TGTGCCAGCAGTTCCCGCGGTGAGCAGTTCTTC. This chain links TRBV12-3 or TRBV12-4 with TRBJ2-1; D gene ambiguous. V gave up 4 bases and J gave up 9 bases, with 7 bases separating them. The length of the CDR3 is 11 residues.

The rearrangement uses TRBV18 and TRBJ2-3, with a tentative D call TRBD2 (6 bases). CDR1 is KGHSH, CDR2 LQKENI, per germline. The V end lost 4 bases, the J end lost 2 bases, and 10 bases lay between the germline ends. There are 14 residues in the CDR3. The DNA for the CDR3 is TGTGCCAGCTCACGCCGGGAGAACACAGATACGCAGTATTTT. This sequence encodes CASSRRENTDTQYF.

The chain combines TRBV11-2 with TRBJ1-1, with a possible D match to TRBD1 (6 bases). The V end was cut by 4 bases, the J end by 1 base, with 10 bases between. Germline values: CDR1 SGHAT, CDR2 FQNNGV. This CDR3 comprises 14 residues. In DNA form, the CDR3 reads TGTGCCAGCAGCTCGGGACAACCGAACACTGAAGCTTTCTTT. Amino acid sequence: CASSSGQPNTEAFF.

The V and J genes are TRBV7-6 and TRBJ2-1; 15 nucleotides line up with TRBD2. V shed 1 base and J 1 base; nucleotides not matched to a gene: 5. Germline V gives CDR1 SGHVS, CDR2 FNYEAQ. The CDR3 length is 19 residues. CDR3 region: CASSLVGTSGGPSYNEQFF. Written as DNA, the CDR3 is TGTGCCAGCAGCTTAGTTGGGACTAGCGGGGGGCCTTCCTACAATGAGCAGTTCTTC.

The CDR3 loop is CASSLGQDFNSPLHF. The CDR3 DNA reads as TGTGCCAGCAGCTTAGGACAGGATTTTAATTCACCCCTCCACTTT. This sequence joins TRBV7-2 and TRBJ1-6; the D gene is possibly TRBD1 (6 bases). Trimming pared 1 base from V and 6 bases from J, leaving 10 bases between. The CDR3 consists of 15 residues. CDR1 and CDR2 (germline): SGHTA, FQGNSA.

This sequence joins TRBV24-1 and TRBJ1-2; 8 nucleotides line up with TRBD1. After removal of 3 bases from V and 8 bases from J, the junction contained 7 bases not matched to a gene. The CDR3 covers 14 residues. Germline loops: CDR1 KGHDR, CDR2 SFDVKD. As DNA, the CDR3 is TGTGCCACCAGTGATCGATGGACAGGGTACGGCTACACCTTC. Encoded protein: CATSDRWTGYGYTF.

This clone was observed a single time. J is TRBJ1-1 and V is TRBV18, with D uncertain. The V end was cut by 6 bases, the J end by 0 bases, with 14 bases between. CDR3 length equals 15 residues. Germline CDR1 KGHSH, CDR2 LQKENI. The CDR3 sequence: CASSPRKVMNTEAFF. CDR3 in DNA: TGTGCCAGCTCCCCCAGGAAAGTAATGAACACTGAAGCTTTCTTT.